This T cell receptor beta chain was retrieved from a study of cytomegalovirus exposure and HLA in healthy donors. Study summary: Earlier work reported approximately 100 million unique TCR beta sequences from about 200 million T cells.

Notes on the study in general: Certain indistinguishable V segments, among them TRBV6-2 and TRBV6-3, were excluded. In a later analysis, the majority of CMV-associated beta chains seemingly showed HLA restriction. The study assumed roughly uniform donor sequencing depth for presence/absence analyses.

Concerning this clone: Its antigen remains unknown.

The study ran its PCR with 60 Vbeta and 13 Jbeta primers. Clones were read by immunoSEQ multiplex PCR, and TCRdb kept only the in-frame ones, dropping some. The sample consists of 210,000 or so clones, around 85% of them appearing once. V dropped 1 base and J dropped 2 bases, with 24 bases sitting between them. The CDR3 sequence is 19 residues long. Germline CDR1 is SGHRS and CDR2 is YFSETQ. Sequencing was performed on PBMCs. The TCR originated in a human donor in good health. This chain connects TRBV5-1 to TRBJ2-5; TRBD2 is a possible D gene (6 bases). CDR3 nucleotides: TGCGCCAGCAGCTTGTCGGTTGGGGTAGCGGCATTTTTACAAGAGACCCAGTACTTC. It codes for CASSLSVGVAAFLQETQYF.